A selection of T cell receptor beta chains follows, all from one sample in a study of shared clonotypes between healthy human individuals. Profiling relied on immunoSEQ multiplex PCR, and the TCRdb table lists in-frame clones only, not all of them. This sample yields about 2.3 million clones, of which around 93% are seen a single time; 0.3% to 0.4% belongs to the top ten. The sample taken for sequencing was naive CD4+ T cells from PBMCs. The receptor set was obtained from a man between 18 and 35 years old in good health. Some clones in this sample may be carry-over from other donors' samples. Both conserved end residues are part of each CDR3. A D gene is named only where the DNA matches it firmly. Clone sizes are given selectively: once, few, many, or a class where the clone is expanded.

d_gene,v_gene,abundance,j_gene,len,CDR3nt,CDR3aa
TRBD1,TRBV30,NA,TRBJ2-7,14,TGTGCCTGGAGTAAGGACAGGGGGATTTACGAGCAGTACTTC,CAWSKDRGIYEQYF
TRBD2,TRBV5-1,once,TRBJ2-1,15,TGCGCCAGCAGCTTGTTAGCGGGAAGCTACAATGAGCAGTTCTTC,CASSLLAGSYNEQFF
NA,TRBV18,NA,TRBJ1-1,14,TGTGCCAGCTCACCACAGAGATTGAACACTGAAGCTTTCTTT,CASSPQRLNTEAFF
NA,TRBV19,NA,TRBJ1-5,14,TGTGCCAGTAGTCTACGAGGCGAGGGCTGGTCCCAGCATTTT,CASSLRGEGWSQHF
TRBD2,TRBV11-2,NA,TRBJ2-7,14,TGTGCCAGCAGCTCAGCGGGAGGTTCGGGGGAGCAGTACTTC,CASSSAGGSGEQYF
NA,TRBV11-2,NA,TRBJ1-4,14,TGTGCCAGCAGAAGGGGCAGATCTAATGAAAAACTGTTTTTT,CASRRGRSNEKLFF
NA,TRBV9,NA,TRBJ1-3,14,TGTGCCAGCAGCGTCGGACAATCCGGAAACACCATATATTTT,CASSVGQSGNTIYF
NA,TRBV11-3,NA,TRBJ2-3,13,TGTGCCAGCAGCTTCGGAGAAGCAGATACGCAGTATTTT,CASSFGEADTQYF
TRBD2,TRBV5-5,NA,TRBJ2-1,17,TGTGCCAGCAGCGTCCGGACTAGACAAGCATTCCCCCATGAGCAGTTCTTC,CASSVRTRQAFPHEQFF
NA,TRBV5-1,NA,TRBJ2-2,15,TGCGCCAGCAGCTTGGTTCCGGGGAACACCGGGGAGCTGTTTTTT,CASSLVPGNTGELFF
NA,TRBV15,NA,TRBJ2-3,12,TGTGCCACGGGAGAGGCCACAGATACGCAGTATTTT,CATGEATDTQYF
NA,TRBV2,NA,TRBJ1-2,13,TGTGCCAGCATACAGGACCCTAACTATGGCTACACCTTC,CASIQDPNYGYTF
NA,TRBV27,NA,TRBJ2-7,14,TGTGCCAGCAGTTTTGCGGATAGCTCCTACGAGCAGTACTTC,CASSFADSSYEQYF
NA,TRBV11-2,NA,TRBJ2-1,13,TGTGCCAGCACCCAATGGGGCTACAATGAGCAGTTCTTC,CASTQWGYNEQFF
NA,TRBV6-5,NA,TRBJ1-5,13,TGTGCCAGCAGTTACGTGGCAGGAGGGCCCCAGCATTTT,CASSYVAGGPQHF
TRBD2,TRBV5-4,NA,TRBJ2-3,16,TGTGCCAGCAGCTTGGGTCTAGCGGGTAGCACAGATACGCAGTATTTT,CASSLGLAGSTDTQYF
NA,TRBV6-5,NA,TRBJ2-7,14,TGTGCCAGCAGTTCCCCCGGGTTAAAGGCCGAGCAGTACTTC,CASSSPGLKAEQYF
TRBD1,TRBV18,NA,TRBJ2-2,16,TGTGCCAGCTCACCGCTAGGACAGGGGTCCACCGGGGAGCTGTTTTTT,CASSPLGQGSTGELFF
TRBD1,TRBV30,NA,TRBJ1-6,14,TGTGCCTGGAGTCCAGACAGGGGAAATTCACCCCTCCACTTT,CAWSPDRGNSPLHF
NA,TRBV29-1,NA,TRBJ1-1,17,TGCAGCGTTGAAGATATGAGGGGCGCGAGTAAGAGGGCTGAAGCTTTCTTT,CSVEDMRGASKRAEAFF
NA,TRBV4-1,NA,TRBJ1-1,14,TGCGCCAGCAGCCAAGGACAGGTCTACACTGAAGCTTTCTTT,CASSQGQVYTEAFF
NA,TRBV5-1,NA,TRBJ1-3,14,TGCGCCAGCAGCGAGGGGGACTCTGGAAACACCATATATTTT,CASSEGDSGNTIYF
TRBD2,TRBV6-5,NA,TRBJ2-7,14,TGTGCCAGCAGTGCTACTAGCGGGAGTTACGAGCAGTACTTC,CASSATSGSYEQYF
TRBD1,TRBV11-2,NA,TRBJ1-2,16,TGTGCCAGCAGCTTAGAGATCGGACAGGGGTATGGTGGCTACACCTTC,CASSLEIGQGYGGYTF
TRBD2,TRBV6-4,NA,TRBJ2-3,14,TGTGCCAGCAGTGTAGCGGGAGGCACAGATACGCAGTATTTT,CASSVAGGTDTQYF
NA,TRBV6-5,NA,TRBJ2-7,15,TGTGCCAGCAGTTACGCCATAGCTGCCTCCTACGAGCAGTACTTC,CASSYAIAASYEQYF
TRBD2,TRBV27,NA,TRBJ2-7,16,TGTGCCAGCAGACGTGCCCCCTCGCTAGCGGGGAGCGAGCAGTACTTC,CASRRAPSLAGSEQYF
NA,TRBV14,once,TRBJ1-3,14,TGTGCCAGCAGCCAAGCCGGCGGGAGAAACACCATATATTTT,CASSQAGGRNTIYF
NA,TRBV6-4,once,TRBJ2-3,12,TGTGCCAGCAGCCCCGAGGGTCATACGCAGTATTTT,CASSPEGHTQYF
NA,TRBV2,NA,TRBJ2-2,16,TGTGCCAGCAGTGCCCACGACATAGCGAACACCGGGGAGCTGTTTTTT,CASSAHDIANTGELFF
NA,TRBV6-5,NA,TRBJ2-7,14,TGTGCCAGCAGTTACTCCGACAGGATCTACGAGCAGTACTTC,CASSYSDRIYEQYF
TRBD1,TRBV7-2,once,TRBJ1-2,15,TGTGCCAGCAGCTTAGCGCTAACAGGGGCACGTGGCTACACCTTC,CASSLALTGARGYTF
TRBD2,TRBV6-1,NA,TRBJ2-3,14,TGTGCCACAAAGGGACTAGCTCACACAGATACGCAGTATTTT,CATKGLAHTDTQYF
NA,TRBV6-1,NA,TRBJ2-1,13,TGTGCCAGCAGATCGAGGGGGGACAATGAGCAGTTCTTC,CASRSRGDNEQFF
TRBD1,TRBV28,NA,TRBJ1-2,15,TGTGCCAGCAGTTTTCCCCAGGGGGCTGGGTATGGCTACACCTTC,CASSFPQGAGYGYTF
NA,TRBV19,once,TRBJ1-5,14,TGTGCCAGTCACCCCCGTCTCAGAGGACAGCCCCAGCATTTT,CASHPRLRGQPQHF
NA,TRBV7-2,once,TRBJ2-7,14,TGTGCCAGCAGCTTTGGTCCGGGAGAGAGGGAGCAGTACTTC,CASSFGPGEREQYF
TRBD1,TRBV2,once,TRBJ2-1,15,TGTGCCAGCAGTCCCACCGGGACAGGGGGATATGAGCAGTTCTTC,CASSPTGTGGYEQFF
NA,TRBV5-1,NA,TRBJ1-5,13,TGCGCCAGCAGCTTGTTAGGCAATCAGCCCCAGCATTTT,CASSLLGNQPQHF
NA,TRBV6-1,NA,TRBJ2-3,14,TGTGCCACAGGGGGAGGGGGCGCGACAGATACGCAGTATTTT,CATGGGGATDTQYF
NA,TRBV2,NA,TRBJ2-3,15,TGTGCCAGCAGTCGGTCCGGGACCCGCACAGATACGCAGTATTTT,CASSRSGTRTDTQYF
NA,TRBV19,NA,TRBJ2-1,17,TGTGCCAGTAGTGGGACCTGGGTCCAAATAGCCCACAATGAGCAGTTCTTC,CASSGTWVQIAHNEQFF
NA,TRBV7-9,NA,TRBJ2-1,16,TGTGCCAGCAGCTTATGGGGGACGAGCTCCTACAATGAGCAGTTCTTC,CASSLWGTSSYNEQFF
NA,TRBV28,NA,TRBJ2-1,12,TGTGCCAGCAGTCGACAGCGCAATGAGCAGTTCTTC,CASSRQRNEQFF
TRBD2,TRBV28,NA,TRBJ2-7,15,TGTGCCAGCAGTTCCTCCCGGGCGGGAGCAGGAGAGCAGTACTTC,CASSSSRAGAGEQYF
TRBD1,TRBV18,NA,TRBJ2-1,17,TGTGCCAGCTCACCCCAACAGGGGGCCAACTCCTACAATGAGCAGTTCTTC,CASSPQQGANSYNEQFF
TRBD1,TRBV7-9,few,TRBJ1-2,15,TGTGCCAGCAGCCCTCGCCAGGGGGCAGGCTATGGCTACACCTTC,CASSPRQGAGYGYTF
NA,TRBV4-2,NA,TRBJ2-6,20,TGTGCCAGCAGCCCGGGACCGACTGGCCGTAGTTCCTCTGGGGCCAACGTCCTGACTTTC,CASSPGPTGRSSSGANVLTF
NA,TRBV9,few,TRBJ1-1,10,TGTGCCAGTTTACAGGGTGAAGCTTTCTTT,CASLQGEAFF
TRBD2,TRBV7-9,NA,TRBJ2-5,14,TGTGCCAGCAGCTTAGCGGGAGGGCAGCAGACCCAGTACTTC,CASSLAGGQQTQYF